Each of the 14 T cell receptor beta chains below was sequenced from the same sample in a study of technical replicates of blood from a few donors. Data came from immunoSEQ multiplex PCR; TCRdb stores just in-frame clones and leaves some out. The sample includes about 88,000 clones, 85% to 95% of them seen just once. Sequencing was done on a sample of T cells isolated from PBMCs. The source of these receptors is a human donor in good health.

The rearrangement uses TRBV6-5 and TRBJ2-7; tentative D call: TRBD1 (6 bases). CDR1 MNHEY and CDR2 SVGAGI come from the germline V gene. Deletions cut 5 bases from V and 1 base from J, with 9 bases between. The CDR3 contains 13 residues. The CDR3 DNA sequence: TGTGCCAGCAGTAGTGGACAGTCCTACGAGCAGTACTTC. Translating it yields CASSSGQSYEQYF.

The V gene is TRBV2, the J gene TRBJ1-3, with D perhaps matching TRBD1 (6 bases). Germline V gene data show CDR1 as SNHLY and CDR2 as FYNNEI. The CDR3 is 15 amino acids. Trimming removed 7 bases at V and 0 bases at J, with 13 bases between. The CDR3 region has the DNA TGTGCCAGCAAACCCGGGACAAGCTCTGGAAACACCATATATTTT. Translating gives CASKPGTSSGNTIYF.

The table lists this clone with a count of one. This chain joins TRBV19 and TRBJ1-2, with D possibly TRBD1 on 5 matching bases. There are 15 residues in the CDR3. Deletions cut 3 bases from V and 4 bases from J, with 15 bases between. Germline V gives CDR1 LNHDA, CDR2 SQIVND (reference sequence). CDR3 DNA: TGTGCCAGTAGTATTTCAGGGCAAACATTCTATGGCTACACCTTC. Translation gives CASSISGQTFYGYTF.

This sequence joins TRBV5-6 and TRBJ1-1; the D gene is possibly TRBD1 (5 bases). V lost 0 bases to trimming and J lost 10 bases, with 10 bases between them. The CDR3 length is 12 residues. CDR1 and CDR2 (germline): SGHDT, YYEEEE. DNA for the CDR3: TGTGCCAGCAGCTTGGTGGGGGAGGGAGCTTTCTTT. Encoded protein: CASSLVGEGAFF.

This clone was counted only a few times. For the CDR3, the DNA is TGTGCCAGCAGCGTAGGTGGAGGTGATCAAGCTTTCTTT. Translated: CASSVGGGDQAFF. This chain uses TRBV9 with TRBJ1-1; D gene ambiguous. The CDR3 is 13 residues long. V was clipped by 0 bases and J by 9 bases, with 12 bases between them. Germline CDR1 and CDR2: SGDLS and YYNGEE.

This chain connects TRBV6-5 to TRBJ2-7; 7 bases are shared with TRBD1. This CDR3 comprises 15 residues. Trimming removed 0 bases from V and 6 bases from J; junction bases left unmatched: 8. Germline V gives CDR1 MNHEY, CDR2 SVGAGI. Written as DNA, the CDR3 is TGTGCCAGCAGTTACTCCGGAAGGACAGGTAGCGAGCAGTACTTC. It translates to CASSYSGRTGSEQYF.

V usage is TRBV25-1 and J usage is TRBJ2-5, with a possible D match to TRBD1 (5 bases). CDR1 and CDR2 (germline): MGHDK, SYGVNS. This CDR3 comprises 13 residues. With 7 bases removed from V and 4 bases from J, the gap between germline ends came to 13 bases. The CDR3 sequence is CASTSGLVETQYF. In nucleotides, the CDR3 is TGTGCCAGCACCTCAGGGCTAGTAGAGACCCAGTACTTC.

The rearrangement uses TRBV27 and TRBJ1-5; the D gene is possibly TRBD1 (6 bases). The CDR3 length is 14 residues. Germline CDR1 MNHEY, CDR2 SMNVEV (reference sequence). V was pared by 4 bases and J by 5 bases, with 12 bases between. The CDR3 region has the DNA TGTGCCAGCAGTTCCAGCACAGGGTATCAGCCCCAGCATTTT. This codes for CASSSSTGYQPQHF.

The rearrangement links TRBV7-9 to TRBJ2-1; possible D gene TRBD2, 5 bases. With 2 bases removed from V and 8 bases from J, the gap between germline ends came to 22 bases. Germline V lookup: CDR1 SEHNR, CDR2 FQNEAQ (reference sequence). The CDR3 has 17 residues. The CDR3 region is CASSLLARTEVGDEQFF. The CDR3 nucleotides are TGTGCCAGCAGCTTACTTGCCAGGACGGAGGTCGGCGATGAGCAGTTCTTC.

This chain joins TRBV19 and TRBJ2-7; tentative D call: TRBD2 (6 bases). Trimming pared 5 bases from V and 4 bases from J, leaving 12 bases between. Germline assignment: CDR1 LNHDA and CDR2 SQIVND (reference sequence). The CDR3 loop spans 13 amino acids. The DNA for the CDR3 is TGTGCCAGTAGTCCGGGAGACGGTTACGAGCAGTACTTC. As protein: CASSPGDGYEQYF.

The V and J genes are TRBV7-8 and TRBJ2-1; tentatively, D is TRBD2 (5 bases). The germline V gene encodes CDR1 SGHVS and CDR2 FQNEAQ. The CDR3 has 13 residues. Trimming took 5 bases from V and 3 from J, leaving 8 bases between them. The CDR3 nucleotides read TGTGCCAGCAGCGCAGACTACTACAATGAGCAGTTCTTC. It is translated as CASSADYYNEQFF. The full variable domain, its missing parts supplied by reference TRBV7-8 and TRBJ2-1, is GAGVSQSPRYKVAKRGQDVALRCDPISGHVSLFWYQQALGQGPEFLTYFQNEAQLDKSGLPSDRFFAERPEGSVSTLKIQRTQQEDSAVYLCASSADYYNEQFFGPGTRLTVL.

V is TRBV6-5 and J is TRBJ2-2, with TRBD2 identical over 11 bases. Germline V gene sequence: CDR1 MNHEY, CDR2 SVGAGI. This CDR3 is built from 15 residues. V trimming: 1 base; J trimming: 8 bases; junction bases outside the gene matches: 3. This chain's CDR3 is CASSYLLAGVGELFF. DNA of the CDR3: TGTGCCAGCAGTTACTTACTAGCGGGAGTTGGGGAGCTGTTTTTT.

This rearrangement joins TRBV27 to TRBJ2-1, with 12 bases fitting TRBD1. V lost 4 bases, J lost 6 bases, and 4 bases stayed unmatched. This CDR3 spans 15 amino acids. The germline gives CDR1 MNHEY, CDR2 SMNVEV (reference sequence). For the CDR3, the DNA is TGTGCCAGCAGTTCTCTGGGACAGGGGGCCAATGAGCAGTTCTTC. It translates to CASSSLGQGANEQFF.

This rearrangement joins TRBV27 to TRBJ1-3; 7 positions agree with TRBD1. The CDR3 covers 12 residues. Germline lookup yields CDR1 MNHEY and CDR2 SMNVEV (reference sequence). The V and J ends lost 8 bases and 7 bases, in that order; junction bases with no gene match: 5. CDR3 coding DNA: TGTGCCAGCCGAACAGGGGCGAACACCATATATTTT. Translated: CASRTGANTIYF.